The 30 T cell receptor beta chains below all came from one sample that was sequenced in a study of shared clonotypes between healthy human individuals. Assay used: immunoSEQ multiplex PCR; TCRdb lists only in-frame clones, some missing. The sample has 2 million to 2.5 million clones; 95% are singletons. Material: naive CD4+ T cells sorted from blood. Regarding subset: CD45RA+ positively selected. These receptors came from a man aged 18 to 30 in good health.

J is TRBJ2-7 and V is TRBV7-9; D unclear. Germline CDR1 is SEHNR and CDR2 is FQNEAQ (reference sequence). Between the trimmed V and J ends, which lost 1 base and 0 bases, there was a span of 7 bases. This CDR3 is built from 14 residues. The chain's CDR3 is CASSLGIGSYEQYF. The CDR3 region has the DNA TGTGCCAGCAGCTTAGGGATTGGCTCCTACGAGCAGTACTTC.

The gene calls are TRBV28 and TRBJ1-3; D is possibly TRBD1 (6 bases). The germline CDR1 and CDR2 sequences are MDHEN and SYDVKM. This CDR3 contains 15 residues. V was trimmed by 4 bases and J by 2 bases, leaving 12 bases between them. For the CDR3, the DNA is TGTGCCAGCAGTTCACAGGGCGGCGCTGGAAACACCATATATTTT. It codes for CASSSQGGAGNTIYF.

This chain connects TRBV25-1 to TRBJ2-7, with D perhaps matching TRBD1 (6 bases). CDR3 length: 14 amino acids. Germline CDR1 reads MGHDK; CDR2 reads SYGVNS. The germline V and J ends were trimmed by 5 bases and 4 bases, with 15 bases remaining between them. CDR3 loop: CASSHSGESYEQYF. CDR3 DNA sequence: TGTGCCAGCAGTCACTCAGGGGAATCGTACGAGCAGTACTTC.

The chain has TRBV5-1 and TRBJ2-7; D is unclear. V lost 4 bases and J 2 bases, leaving 10 bases between the germline ends. The length of the CDR3 is 13 residues. Germline-derived CDR1 and CDR2 are SGHRS and YFSETQ. The CDR3 nucleotides read TGCGCCAGCAGCCGGACGGAACCCTACGAGCAGTACTTC. This translates into CASSRTEPYEQYF.

This CDR3 reads CASRTPLPGNQGEAFF. In DNA form, the CDR3 reads TGTGCCAGCAGAACCCCACTACCGGGGAATCAGGGTGAAGCTTTCTTT. The chain has TRBV28 and TRBJ1-1; a weak D match, TRBD1 (5 bases). Germline values: CDR1 MDHEN, CDR2 SYDVKM. This CDR3 has 16 amino acids. Trimming cost V 6 bases and J 7 bases, with 24 bases left between them.

V and J are TRBV6-5 and TRBJ1-1; D is unresolved. Trimming took 2 bases from V and 3 from J, leaving 10 bases between them. CDR3 length: 14 amino acids. Germline CDR1 reads MNHEY; CDR2 reads SVGAGI. The CDR3 region is CASSYRGGYTEAFF. In DNA form, the CDR3 reads TGTGCCAGCAGTTACCGGGGTGGATACACTGAAGCTTTCTTT.

This clone showed up just once. The chain carries TRBV5-1 and TRBJ1-6, with a tentative D call TRBD1 (5 bases). V lost 1 base, J lost 5 bases, and 7 bases lay in between. The CDR3 has 14 amino acids. CDR1 and CDR2 from the germline V gene are SGHRS and YFSETQ. This CDR3 reads CASSLKQDNSPLHF. CDR3 sequence (DNA): TGCGCCAGCAGCTTGAAACAGGATAATTCACCCCTCCACTTT.

This clone has a single count. The rearrangement uses TRBV9 and TRBJ2-6; perhaps TRBD1 as D (6 bases). Germline loops: CDR1 SGDLS, CDR2 YYNGEE. This CDR3 is 18 amino acids long. V was trimmed by 3 bases and J by 1 base, leaving 17 bases between them. The CDR3 spells CASSATGTSLSGANVLTF. The CDR3 coding sequence is TGTGCCAGCAGCGCAACCGGGACAAGTCTTTCTGGGGCCAACGTCCTGACTTTC.

The chain has TRBV11-2 and TRBJ2-7; 8 nucleotides match TRBD1. The CDR3 loop spans 15 amino acids. J gave up 2 bases and V 1 base, and 4 bases lay outside the gene matches. The germline CDR1 and CDR2 sequences are SGHAT and FQNNGV. CDR3 amino acids: CASSLAGGAPYEQYF. Here the CDR3 DNA reads TGTGCCAGCAGCTTAGCAGGGGGCGCACCCTACGAGCAGTACTTC.

The V call is TRBV19, the J call TRBJ1-5; D remains unclear. Germline values: CDR1 LNHDA, CDR2 SQIVND (reference sequence). The CDR3 contains 12 residues. Trimming took 8 bases from V and 2 from J, leaving 7 bases between them. CDR3 residues: CASGLGNQPQHF. CDR3 DNA: TGTGCCAGTGGTTTAGGCAATCAGCCCCAGCATTTT.

The rearrangement joins TRBV7-6 to TRBJ1-2; no clear D. In germline, CDR1 is SGHVS, CDR2 FNYEAQ. This CDR3 comprises 12 residues. V shed 5 bases and J shed 6 bases, with 10 bases lying between them. The CDR3 loop is CASSPWEDGYTF. DNA for the CDR3: TGTGCCAGCAGCCCGTGGGAGGATGGCTACACCTTC.

This chain uses TRBV5-1 with TRBJ2-2; TRBD1 aligns across 7 bases. The J segment lost 5 bases and the V segment lost 9 bases, leaving 10 bases of the junction unmatched. Germline CDR1 is SGHRS and CDR2 is YFSETQ. This CDR3 is built from 14 residues. Written as DNA, the CDR3 is TGCGCCACGAAAAGGGACAGTAGTACCGGGGAGCTGTTTTTT. Translation gives CATKRDSSTGELFF.

The rearrangement joins TRBV11-1 to TRBJ2-5; the match to TRBD2 covers 7 bases. This CDR3 has 13 amino acids. Germline V gene sequence: CDR1 SGHAT, CDR2 FQDESV (reference sequence). Unmatched junction bases numbered 2, after V lost 5 bases and J lost 2 bases. In DNA, the CDR3 is TGTGCCAGCAGCCTTAGCGGGCAAGAGACCCAGTACTTC. Translating gives CASSLSGQETQYF.

Regarding this clone: This same CDR3 is encoded by further DNA sequences in the sample. The chain joins TRBV5-1 to TRBJ1-1, with TRBD1 matching 7 bases. CDR1 is SGHRS and CDR2 is YFSETQ in the germline V gene. V was clipped by 0 bases and J by 1 base; unmatched bases: 3. The CDR3 contains 15 residues. The CDR3 DNA reads TGCGCCAGCAGCTTGGAGGGACAGACGAACACTGAAGCTTTCTTT. This sequence encodes CASSLEGQTNTEAFF.

The CDR3 protein is CASSLGRAANTEAFF. The CDR3 DNA follows: TGCGCCAGCAGCTTAGGCCGGGCCGCGAACACTGAAGCTTTCTTT. J is TRBJ1-1 and V is TRBV5-1; the D is unclear. The V end was cut by 2 bases, the J end by 1 base, with 12 bases between. The germline gives CDR1 SGHRS, CDR2 YFSETQ. The CDR3 loop spans 15 amino acids.

The chain employs TRBV10-3 and TRBJ2-7; TRBD2 matches 16 bases. This CDR3 comprises 18 residues. With 5 bases clipped from V and 1 base from J, the junction kept 8 bases outside the gene matches. Germline V gene lookup returns CDR1 ENHRY and CDR2 SYGVKD. This chain's CDR3 is CAISLGLAGGEISYEQYF. DNA of the CDR3: TGTGCCATCAGTTTGGGACTAGCGGGGGGGGAGATATCCTACGAGCAGTACTTC.

This clone appeared a single time. The chain combines TRBV10-3 with TRBJ2-1; D remains unclear. The V gene's germline CDR1 is ENHRY and CDR2 SYGVKD. The V end was cut by 4 bases, the J end by 0 bases, with 13 bases between. This CDR3 has 16 residues. The chain's CDR3 is CAISGNSKSSYNEQFF. CDR3 sequence (DNA): TGTGCCATCAGTGGGAATTCAAAAAGCTCCTACAATGAGCAGTTCTTC.

The chain uses TRBV6-1 and TRBJ2-7, with a weak D call TRBD1 (6 bases). From germline, CDR1 is MNHNS and CDR2 SASEGT. The length of the CDR3 is 13 residues. V lost 5 bases and J lost 5, with 13 bases in between. CDR3 region: CASSTTGSNEQYF. For the CDR3, the DNA is TGTGCCAGCAGTACTACAGGGTCCAACGAGCAGTACTTC.

The rearrangement uses TRBV2 and TRBJ1-1; D not resolved. Germline V gives CDR1 SNHLY, CDR2 FYNNEI. CDR3 length: 14 amino acids. Trimming left V 7 bases short and J 4 bases short, with 16 bases between. The CDR3: CASILGPAGTEAFF. In DNA, the CDR3 is TGTGCCAGCATTCTCGGGCCGGCGGGCACTGAAGCTTTCTTT. Complete variable domain (other parts from reference TRBV2 and TRBJ1-1): EPEVTQTPSHQVTQMGQEVILRCVPISNHLYFYWYRQILGQKVEFLVSFYNNEISEKSEIFDDQFSVERPDGSNFTLKIRSTKLEDSAMYFCASILGPAGTEAFFGQGTRLTVV.

V usage is TRBV6-1 and J usage is TRBJ1-6, with D maybe TRBD1 (5 bases). The CDR3 has 18 amino acids. The V gene's germline CDR1 is MNHNS and CDR2 SASEGT. The V end was cut by 3 bases, the J end by 0 bases, with 15 bases between. The CDR3 DNA follows: TGTGCCAGCAGTGAGAGGGGACGGGGATCCTCCTATAATTCACCCCTCCACTTT. Protein product: CASSERGRGSSYNSPLHF.

The chain uses TRBV30 and TRBJ2-5; D remains ambiguous. Germline V gene sequence: CDR1 GTSNPN, CDR2 SVGIG (reference sequence). The CDR3 loop spans 13 amino acids. Trimming removed 0 bases from V and 3 bases from J, with 8 bases in between. The CDR3 DNA sequence: TGTGCCTGGAGTGTAAGCAAGGAAGAGACCCAGTACTTC. Protein: CAWSVSKEETQYF. Full variable domain (missing parts from reference TRBV30 and TRBJ2-5): SQTIHQWPATLVQPVGSPLSLECTVEGTSNPNLYWYRQAAGRGLQLLFYSVGIGQISSEVPQNLSASRPQDRQFILSSKKLLLSDSGFYLCAWSVSKEETQYFGPGTRLLVL.

This chain connects TRBV11-2 to TRBJ2-1; D remains unclear. Trimming stripped 3 bases from V and 0 bases from J, with 9 bases between. Germline CDR1 is SGHAT and CDR2 is FQNNGV. This CDR3 is 15 amino acids long. Here the CDR3 reads CASSFEMGSYNEQFF. The CDR3 region has the DNA TGTGCCAGCAGCTTCGAGATGGGCTCCTACAATGAGCAGTTCTTC. Variable domain in full (rest from reference TRBV11-2 and TRBJ2-1): EAGVAQSPRYKIIEKRQSVAFWCNPISGHATLYWYQQILGQGPKLLIQFQNNGVVDDSQLPKDRFSAERLKGVDSTLKIQPAKLEDSAVYLCASSFEMGSYNEQFFGPGTRLTVL.

The CDR3 DNA reads as TGTGCCAGCAGCCTCGACAGGGCAAAGGCCGGGGAGCTGTTTTTT. It is translated as CASSLDRAKAGELFF. The chain has TRBV27 and TRBJ2-2, with 7 bases that match TRBD1. V was clipped by 6 bases and J by 6 bases; unmatched bases: 10. Germline V lookup: CDR1 MNHEY, CDR2 SMNVEV (reference sequence). The CDR3 extends over 15 amino acids.

The V gene is TRBV29-1, the J gene TRBJ2-3, with D possibly TRBD2 on 6 matching bases. The V end was cut by 4 bases, the J end by 1 base, with 12 bases between. This CDR3 contains 14 residues. CDR1 and CDR2 from the germline V gene are SQVTM and ANQGSEA. The CDR3 region is CSVGLPGGTDTQYF. CDR3 nucleotide sequence: TGCAGCGTTGGGTTACCGGGGGGCACAGATACGCAGTATTTT.

The chain links TRBV18 to TRBJ1-6; the D gene is possibly TRBD1 (5 bases). CDR1 and CDR2 from the germline V gene are KGHSH and LQKENI. The CDR3 consists of 14 residues. V gave up 0 bases and J gave up 11 bases, with 11 bases separating them. CDR3 sequence: CASSPPGPGPPLHF. CDR3 sequence (DNA): TGTGCCAGCTCACCACCCGGGCCGGGGCCACCCCTCCACTTT.

This clone appeared once. This chain uses TRBV5-1 with TRBJ1-4, with unresolved D. Trimming cost V 0 bases and J 7 bases, with 13 bases left between them. Germline CDR1 is SGHRS and CDR2 is YFSETQ. The length of the CDR3 is 15 residues. CDR3 coding DNA: TGCGCCAGCAGCTTGGCTTCGGTGCCAAGTGAAAAACTGTTTTTT. As protein: CASSLASVPSEKLFF. The variable domain in full, with the rest retrieved from reference TRBV5-1 and TRBJ1-4, is KAGVTQTPRYLIKTRGQQVTLSCSPISGHRSVSWYQQTPGQGLQFLFEYFSETQRNKGNFPGRFSGRQFSNSRSEMNVSTLELGDSALYLCASSLASVPSEKLFFGSGTQLSVL.

About this clone: This CDR3 is also generated by other DNA sequences in the sample. J is TRBJ2-7 and V is TRBV6-1; tentative D call: TRBD1 (6 bases). The CDR3 runs to 14 residues. Trimming shortened V by 4 bases and J by 0 bases, and 10 bases separated the two germline ends. Germline V CDR1 and CDR2: MNHNS, SASEGT. CDR3 amino acids: CASSVGASSYEQYF. CDR3 nucleotide sequence: TGTGCCAGCAGTGTGGGGGCTAGCTCCTACGAGCAGTACTTC.

This clone was counted a few times. V and J are TRBV5-6 and TRBJ2-7, with TRBD1 matching 9 bases. The CDR3 contains 17 residues. V lost 3 bases to trimming and J lost 4 bases; unmatched junction nucleotides: 14. Germline CDR1 and CDR2: SGHDT and YYEEEE. The CDR3: CASSSRDRAGFRYEQYF. The CDR3 DNA sequence: TGTGCCAGCAGCTCCCGGGACAGGGCGGGTTTTCGGTACGAGCAGTACTTC.

The chain joins TRBV15 to TRBJ2-7; D possibly corresponds to TRBD1 (6 bases). Trimming removed 5 bases at V and 7 bases at J, with 18 bases between. The germline gives CDR1 LNHNV, CDR2 YYDKDF (reference sequence). The CDR3 spans 14 residues. As DNA, the CDR3 is TGTGCCACCAGCTCGGGACATTATGTGGAGGAGCAGTACTTC. Its translation is CATSSGHYVEEQYF.

This chain links TRBV15 with TRBJ2-2, with a tentative D call TRBD1 (5 bases). V was trimmed by 1 base and J by 0 bases, leaving 12 bases between them. The germline V gene has CDR1 LNHNV and CDR2 YYDKDF (reference sequence). There are 17 residues in the CDR3. The CDR3 DNA reads TGTGCCACCAGCAGAGTACATGCAGGGCCGAACACCGGGGAGCTGTTTTTT. Translation: CATSRVHAGPNTGELFF. Combining the CDR3 with reference TRBV15 and TRBJ2-2 gives the whole variable domain DAMVIQNPRYQVTQFGKPVTLSCSQTLNHNVMYWYQQKSSQAPKLLFHYYDKDFNNEADTPDNFQSRRPNTSFCFLDIRSPGLGDTAMYLCATSRVHAGPNTGELFFGEGSRLTVL.